Listed below are T cell receptor beta chains from one sample, sequenced in a study of blood T cells in healthy people across ages. TCRdb reprocessed the 5' RACE reads via MiXCR and lists one record per CDR3 protein. The top ten clones hold roughly 3.6% of a sample with 550,000 to 750,000 distinct CDR3 sequences, more than 20% of them seen once. Sequencing used blood. The source is a man between 65 and 85 years old in good health. Both conserved end residues are part of each CDR3. D genes are given only for firm matches. Size values are once, few and many counts, or a class for expanded clones, and some rows have none.

abundance: few
v_gene: TRBV3-1
d_gene: TRBD1
j_gene: TRBJ1-4
CDR3aa: CASSQAGGREKLFF
CDR3nt: TGTGCCAGCAGCCAAGCAGGGGGGCGAGAAAAACTGTTTTTT

abundance: few
v_gene: TRBV27
d_gene: .
j_gene: TRBJ2-7
CDR3aa: CASSFRAAPDYEQYF
CDR3nt: TGTGCCAGCAGTTTTAGGGCAGCTCCCGACTACGAGCAGTACTTC

abundance: .
v_gene: TRBV7-9
d_gene: TRBD1
j_gene: TRBJ2-7
CDR3aa: CASSPGTGIYEQYF
CDR3nt: TGTGCCAGCAGCCCCGGGACAGGGATCTACGAGCAGTACTTC

abundance: .
v_gene: TRBV3-1
d_gene: TRBD1
j_gene: TRBJ2-1
CDR3aa: CASSPRDRGKNNEQFF
CDR3nt: TGTGCCAGCAGCCCTAGGGACAGGGGGAAAAACAATGAGCAGTTCTTC

abundance: .
v_gene: TRBV12-3/TRBV12-4
d_gene: TRBD1
j_gene: TRBJ2-7
CDR3aa: CAGSLQQGASYEQYF
CDR3nt: TGTGCCGGCAGTTTACAACAGGGGGCCTCCTACGAGCAGTACTTC

abundance: many
v_gene: TRBV29-1
d_gene: TRBD1
j_gene: TRBJ2-5
CDR3aa: CSARRPGQHQETQYF
CDR3nt: TGCAGCGCCCGAAGGCCGGGACAGCATCAAGAGACCCAGTACTTC

abundance: .
v_gene: TRBV6-6
d_gene: TRBD1
j_gene: TRBJ2-7
CDR3aa: CASSYGTGGEQYF
CDR3nt: TGTGCCAGCAGTTATGGGACAGGGGGTGAGCAGTACTTC

abundance: few
v_gene: TRBV28
d_gene: TRBD1
j_gene: TRBJ2-5
CDR3aa: CANPLLRTGPSPEETQYF
CDR3nt: TGTGCCAACCCTCTTCTCCGGACAGGGCCCTCCCCTGAAGAGACCCAGTACTTC

abundance: few
v_gene: TRBV7-9
d_gene: TRBD2
j_gene: TRBJ2-7
CDR3aa: CASSSSLAGGPYEQYF
CDR3nt: TGTGCCAGCAGCTCCTCTCTAGCGGGAGGGCCTTACGAGCAGTACTTC

abundance: .
v_gene: TRBV28
d_gene: TRBD1
j_gene: TRBJ1-1
CDR3aa: CASSLLGTGLMNTEAFF
CDR3nt: TGTGCCAGCAGTTTGCTTGGGACAGGGTTAATGAACACTGAAGCTTTCTTT

abundance: .
v_gene: TRBV5-1
d_gene: .
j_gene: TRBJ2-2
CDR3aa: CASSAIVYGANTGELFF
CDR3nt: TGCGCCAGCAGCGCCATTGTCTACGGAGCGAACACCGGGGAGCTGTTTTTT

abundance: .
v_gene: TRBV3-1
d_gene: .
j_gene: TRBJ2-3
CDR3aa: CASRQGIPTDTQYF
CDR3nt: TGTGCCAGCAGGCAGGGTATCCCCACAGATACGCAGTATTTT

abundance: many
v_gene: TRBV29-1
d_gene: TRBD2
j_gene: TRBJ2-1
CDR3aa: CSVEAAGGGVYNEQFF
CDR3nt: TGCAGCGTTGAAGCAGCGGGGGGGGGTGTATACAATGAGCAGTTCTTC

abundance: many
v_gene: TRBV5-1
d_gene: .
j_gene: TRBJ1-5
CDR3aa: CASSSDGNQPQHF
CDR3nt: TGCGCCAGCAGCTCCGACGGGAATCAGCCCCAGCATTTT

abundance: .
v_gene: TRBV20-1
d_gene: .
j_gene: TRBJ2-5
CDR3aa: CSARDHGETQYF
CDR3nt: TGCAGTGCTAGAGATCACGGGGAGACCCAGTACTTC

abundance: many
v_gene: TRBV6-6
d_gene: TRBD2
j_gene: TRBJ2-4
CDR3aa: CASRHTSGMNKNIQYF
CDR3nt: TGTGCCAGCAGGCATACTAGCGGGATGAATAAAAACATTCAGTACTTC

abundance: .
v_gene: TRBV7-2
d_gene: .
j_gene: TRBJ2-2
CDR3aa: CASSPTVSSTGELFF
CDR3nt: TGTGCCAGCAGCCCGACGGTGAGCAGCACCGGGGAGCTGTTTTTT

abundance: few
v_gene: TRBV20-1
d_gene: .
j_gene: TRBJ2-1
CDR3aa: CSAREPGLSYNEQFF
CDR3nt: TGCAGTGCTAGAGAGCCGGGACTTAGCTACAATGAGCAGTTCTTC

abundance: .
v_gene: TRBV7-2
d_gene: TRBD1
j_gene: TRBJ1-2
CDR3aa: CASSFGQGSYGYTF
CDR3nt: TGTGCCAGCAGCTTCGGACAGGGAAGCTATGGCTACACCTTC

abundance: few
v_gene: TRBV25-1
d_gene: .
j_gene: TRBJ1-3
CDR3aa: CASSEYRSPAGNTIYF
CDR3nt: TGTGCCAGCAGTGAATATAGGAGCCCAGCAGGAAACACCATATATTTT

abundance: .
v_gene: TRBV6-1
d_gene: .
j_gene: TRBJ1-5
CDR3aa: CASNEVRGQPQHF
CDR3nt: TGCGCCAGCAACGAAGTCAGGGGTCAGCCCCAGCATTTT

abundance: few
v_gene: TRBV12-3/TRBV12-4
d_gene: .
j_gene: TRBJ2-1
CDR3aa: CASSLVDHNEQFF
CDR3nt: TGTGCCAGCAGTTTAGTTGACCATAATGAGCAGTTCTTC

abundance: .
v_gene: TRBV5-5
d_gene: TRBD1
j_gene: TRBJ1-6
CDR3aa: CASKPGQEDSPLHF
CDR3nt: TGTGCCAGCAAACCGGGACAGGAGGATTCACCCCTCCACTTT

abundance: .
v_gene: TRBV2
d_gene: .
j_gene: TRBJ1-2
CDR3aa: CASRTQIHGYTF
CDR3nt: TGTGCCAGCAGGACACAGATTCATGGCTACACCTTC

abundance: many
v_gene: TRBV4-1
d_gene: TRBD2
j_gene: TRBJ2-5
CDR3aa: CASSQMRTSGETQYF
CDR3nt: TGCGCCAGCAGCCAAATGAGGACTAGCGGTGAGACCCAGTACTTC

abundance: .
v_gene: TRBV15
d_gene: .
j_gene: TRBJ2-3
CDR3aa: CATSRETGDTQYF
CDR3nt: TGTGCTACCAGCAGAGAGACAGGAGATACGCAGTATTTT

abundance: few
v_gene: TRBV24-1
d_gene: TRBD2
j_gene: TRBJ2-1
CDR3aa: CATSAPGLAVNEQFF
CDR3nt: TGTGCCACCAGTGCTCCGGGACTAGCGGTTAATGAGCAGTTCTTC

abundance: .
v_gene: TRBV20-1
d_gene: .
j_gene: TRBJ2-7
CDR3aa: CSARQQGTYEQYF
CDR3nt: TGCAGTGCTAGACAACAGGGAACCTACGAGCAGTACTTC

abundance: few
v_gene: TRBV6-2/TRBV6-3
d_gene: TRBD1
j_gene: TRBJ1-5
CDR3aa: CASSSPGTGGWRQPQHF
CDR3nt: TGTGCCAGCAGTTCACCCGGGACAGGGGGCTGGCGTCAGCCCCAGCATTTT

abundance: many
v_gene: TRBV28
d_gene: .
j_gene: TRBJ2-5
CDR3aa: CASSSPGLRVEAQYF
CDR3nt: TGTGCCAGCAGTTCCCCGGGACTCCGGGTAGAGGCCCAGTACTTC

abundance: many
v_gene: TRBV7-2
d_gene: TRBD2
j_gene: TRBJ2-1
CDR3aa: CASSYLAGAYNEQFF
CDR3nt: TGTGCCAGCAGCTACCTAGCGGGAGCTTACAATGAGCAGTTCTTC

abundance: .
v_gene: TRBV20-1
d_gene: .
j_gene: TRBJ2-1
CDR3aa: CSARDMSNEQFF
CDR3nt: TGCAGTGCTAGAGATATGAGCAATGAGCAGTTCTTC

abundance: few
v_gene: TRBV20-1
d_gene: TRBD2
j_gene: TRBJ2-1
CDR3aa: CSATLLAGLYNEQFF
CDR3nt: TGCAGTGCTACACTCCTAGCGGGGCTCTACAATGAGCAGTTCTTC

abundance: .
v_gene: TRBV15
d_gene: .
j_gene: TRBJ2-3
CDR3aa: CATSSPRTLGTDTQYF
CDR3nt: TGTGCCACCAGCAGCCCCAGGACCCTGGGCACAGATACGCAGTATTTT

abundance: .
v_gene: TRBV29-1
d_gene: .
j_gene: TRBJ2-2
CDR3aa: CSVVLGRNTGELFF
CDR3nt: TGCAGCGTTGTGCTCGGCAGGAACACCGGGGAGCTGTTTTTT

abundance: few
v_gene: TRBV25-1
d_gene: TRBD2
j_gene: TRBJ2-7
CDR3aa: CASSTSGGIYEQYF
CDR3nt: TGTGCCAGCAGTACTAGCGGGGGTATCTACGAGCAGTACTTC

abundance: few
v_gene: TRBV2
d_gene: .
j_gene: TRBJ2-1
CDR3aa: CASSEQGQSSYNEQFF
CDR3nt: TGTGCCAGCAGTGAACAGGGTCAGTCTTCCTACAATGAGCAGTTCTTC

abundance: .
v_gene: TRBV6-5
d_gene: TRBD2
j_gene: TRBJ2-1
CDR3aa: CASSSLTSGSIMNEQFF
CDR3nt: TGTGCCAGCAGTTCCTTGACTAGCGGGAGCATCATGAATGAGCAGTTCTTC

abundance: few
v_gene: TRBV12-3/TRBV12-4
d_gene: .
j_gene: TRBJ1-1
CDR3aa: CASSFSTVNTEAFF
CDR3nt: TGTGCCAGCAGTTTTTCGACGGTGAACACTGAAGCTTTCTTT

abundance: .
v_gene: TRBV7-2
d_gene: .
j_gene: TRBJ1-1
CDR3aa: CASSPRGQRGTEAFF
CDR3nt: TGTGCCAGCAGCCCACGGGGTCAGAGAGGCACTGAAGCTTTCTTT

abundance: .
v_gene: TRBV3-1
d_gene: .
j_gene: TRBJ2-2
CDR3aa: CASSPLLGTGELFF
CDR3nt: TGTGCCAGCAGCCCCTTACTAGGGACCGGGGAGCTGTTTTTT

abundance: few
v_gene: TRBV27
d_gene: TRBD2
j_gene: TRBJ2-5
CDR3aa: CASSLGSGTPGEQYF
CDR3nt: TGTGCCAGCAGTTTAGGTAGCGGGACCCCAGGGGAGCAGTACTTC

abundance: .
v_gene: TRBV5-5
d_gene: .
j_gene: TRBJ1-2
CDR3aa: CASTRQEKYGYTF
CDR3nt: TGTGCCAGCACACGACAGGAGAAGTATGGCTACACCTTC

abundance: .
v_gene: TRBV25-1
d_gene: .
j_gene: TRBJ1-2
CDR3aa: CASSAYQGSGYTF
CDR3nt: TGTGCCAGCAGTGCGTACCAGGGTAGCGGCTACACCTTC

abundance: .
v_gene: TRBV28
d_gene: .
j_gene: TRBJ1-1
CDR3aa: CASSLRTFGEAFF
CDR3nt: TGTGCCAGCAGCCTCAGGACGTTCGGTGAAGCTTTCTTT

abundance: many
v_gene: TRBV29-1
d_gene: .
j_gene: TRBJ2-1
CDR3aa: CSGTGPEQFF
CDR3nt: TGCAGCGGGACGGGACCCGAGCAGTTCTTC

abundance: few
v_gene: TRBV5-1
d_gene: .
j_gene: TRBJ2-5
CDR3aa: CASSFGKETQYF
CDR3nt: TGCGCCAGCAGCTTTGGAAAAGAGACCCAGTACTTC

abundance: .
v_gene: TRBV2
d_gene: .
j_gene: TRBJ2-3
CDR3aa: CASSVRGTQSSTDTQYF
CDR3nt: TGTGCCAGCAGTGTTCGGGGGACACAGTCTAGCACAGATACGCAGTATTTT

abundance: .
v_gene: TRBV6-2/TRBV6-3
d_gene: TRBD2
j_gene: TRBJ2-1
CDR3aa: CASSLAGETNEQFF
CDR3nt: TGTGCCAGCAGTTTAGCGGGAGAGACCAATGAGCAGTTCTTC